These 5 T cell receptor beta chains came from one sample sequenced in a study of identical twins. Using its own MiXCR run on the 5' RACE reads, TCRdb lists one record per CDR3 protein. The sample has a few hundred thousand distinct CDR3 sequences; roughly 9% are singletons. Sequencing used naive T cells sorted from blood. The source of these receptors is a woman aged 50 to 60 in good health.

This clonotype was seen ten or more times. V and J are TRBV5-1 and TRBJ1-5; maybe TRBD1 (5 bases). The germline CDR1 and CDR2 sequences are SGHRS and YFSETQ. The CDR3 loop spans 13 amino acids. The V end was cut by 1 base, the J end by 7 bases, with 9 bases between. In nucleotides, the CDR3 is TGCGCCAGCAGCTTGACAGGTCCACAGCCCCAGCATTTT. The encoded protein is CASSLTGPQPQHF.

This clonotype was detected many times. V is TRBV29-1 and J is TRBJ2-3; the D gene is possibly TRBD2 (6 bases). CDR3 size: 14 residues. V lost 6 bases to trimming and J lost 5 bases, with 18 bases between them. From germline, CDR1 is SQVTM and CDR2 ANQGSEA. CDR3 sequence: CSVSAGSGGDTQYF. As DNA, the CDR3 is TGCAGCGTCTCGGCGGGAAGCGGAGGAGATACGCAGTATTTT.

The sample holds many counts of this clonotype. V gene TRBV6-2 or TRBV6-3 combines with J gene TRBJ2-1; 9 bases line up with TRBD2. The ends lost 5 bases at V and 5 bases at J; junction bases unmatched: 10. Germline lookup yields CDR1 MNHEY and CDR2 SVGEGT. This CDR3 comprises 16 residues. This chain's CDR3 is CASSPAGGPVDNEQFF. CDR3 DNA: TGTGCCAGCAGTCCCGCGGGAGGGCCGGTGGACAATGAGCAGTTCTTC.

This clonotype was recorded a few times. The chain employs TRBV20-1 and TRBJ2-7; 11 bases fit TRBD2. V lost 5 bases and J lost 7; bases outside the gene matches: 10. This CDR3 contains 14 residues. Germline CDR1 DFQATT, CDR2 SNEGSKA (reference sequence). CDR3 sequence reads: CSALSGLAGREQYV. CDR3 coding DNA: TGCAGTGCTCTATCTGGACTAGCGGGCCGGGAGCAGTACGTC.

The chain has TRBV5-1 and TRBJ1-2; D is unresolved. This CDR3 has 16 residues. The germline V gene has CDR1 SGHRS and CDR2 YFSETQ. V was trimmed by 6 bases and J by 6 bases, leaving 24 bases between them. For the CDR3, the DNA is TGCGCCAGCAAGGTGGGCGCGTGGGATATAGGTGATGGCTACACCTTC. This encodes CASKVGAWDIGDGYTF.